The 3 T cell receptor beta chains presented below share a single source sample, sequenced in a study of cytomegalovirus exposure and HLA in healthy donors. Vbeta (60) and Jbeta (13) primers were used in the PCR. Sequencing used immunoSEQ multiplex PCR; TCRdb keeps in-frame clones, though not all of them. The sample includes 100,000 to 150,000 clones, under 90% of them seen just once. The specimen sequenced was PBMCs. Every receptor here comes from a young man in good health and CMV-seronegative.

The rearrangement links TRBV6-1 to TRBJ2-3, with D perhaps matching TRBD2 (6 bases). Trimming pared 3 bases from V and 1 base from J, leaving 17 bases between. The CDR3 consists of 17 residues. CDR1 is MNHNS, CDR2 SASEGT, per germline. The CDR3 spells CASSDAAGPGGTDTQYF. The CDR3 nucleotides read TGTGCCAGCAGTGACGCCGCAGGGCCGGGGGGCACAGATACGCAGTATTTT.

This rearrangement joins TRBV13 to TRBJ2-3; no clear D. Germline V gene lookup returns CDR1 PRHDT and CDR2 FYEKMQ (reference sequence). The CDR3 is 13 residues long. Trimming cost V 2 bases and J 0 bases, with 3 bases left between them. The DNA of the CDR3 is TGTGCCAGCAGCTTATATAGCACAGATACGCAGTATTTT. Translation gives CASSLYSTDTQYF.

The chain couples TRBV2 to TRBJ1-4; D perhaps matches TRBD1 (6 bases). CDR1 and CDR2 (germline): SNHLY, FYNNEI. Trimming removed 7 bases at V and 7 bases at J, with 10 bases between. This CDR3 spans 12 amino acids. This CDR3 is CASNRDGEKLFF. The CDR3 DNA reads TGTGCCAGCAACAGGGACGGTGAAAAACTGTTTTTT.